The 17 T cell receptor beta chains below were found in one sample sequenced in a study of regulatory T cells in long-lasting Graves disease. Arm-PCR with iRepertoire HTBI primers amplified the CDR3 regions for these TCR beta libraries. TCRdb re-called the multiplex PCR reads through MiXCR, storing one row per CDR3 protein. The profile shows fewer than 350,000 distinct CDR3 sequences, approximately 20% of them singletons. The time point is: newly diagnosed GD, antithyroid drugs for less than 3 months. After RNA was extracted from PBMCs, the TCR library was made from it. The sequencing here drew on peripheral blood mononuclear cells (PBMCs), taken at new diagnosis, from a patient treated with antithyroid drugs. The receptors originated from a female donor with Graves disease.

The CDR3 loop is CATSDPRGPGQPQHF. The CDR3, as DNA: TGTGCCACCAGTGATCCAAGGGGGCCGGGCCAGCCCCAGCATTTT. V gene TRBV24-1 combines with J gene TRBJ1-5; 7 bases agree with TRBD1. CDR3 length: 15 residues. CDR1 and CDR2 from the germline V gene are KGHDR and SFDVKD. Losses at the gene ends were 3 bases for V and 7 bases for J; bases not matched to a gene: 8.

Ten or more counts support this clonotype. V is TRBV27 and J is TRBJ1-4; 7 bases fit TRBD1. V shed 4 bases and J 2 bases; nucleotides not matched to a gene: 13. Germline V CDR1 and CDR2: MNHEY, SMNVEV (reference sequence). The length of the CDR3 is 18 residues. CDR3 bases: TGTGCCAGCAGTTCGCCCCTGAGAGGGGGCACTACTAATGAAAAACTGTTTTTT. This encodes CASSSPLRGGTTNEKLFF.

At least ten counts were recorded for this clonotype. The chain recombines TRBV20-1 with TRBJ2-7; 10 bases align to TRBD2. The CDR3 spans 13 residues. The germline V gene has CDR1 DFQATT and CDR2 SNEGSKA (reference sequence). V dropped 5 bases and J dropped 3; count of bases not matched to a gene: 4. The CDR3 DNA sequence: TGCAGTGCTCGGACTAGCGGTTTCTACGAGCAGTACTTC. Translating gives CSARTSGFYEQYF.

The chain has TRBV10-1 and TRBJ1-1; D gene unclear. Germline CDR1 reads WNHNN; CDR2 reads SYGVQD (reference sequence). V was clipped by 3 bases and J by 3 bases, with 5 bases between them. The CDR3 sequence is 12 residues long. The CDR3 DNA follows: TGCGCCAGCAGTGACGGTTACACTGAAGCTTTCTTT. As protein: CASSDGYTEAFF.

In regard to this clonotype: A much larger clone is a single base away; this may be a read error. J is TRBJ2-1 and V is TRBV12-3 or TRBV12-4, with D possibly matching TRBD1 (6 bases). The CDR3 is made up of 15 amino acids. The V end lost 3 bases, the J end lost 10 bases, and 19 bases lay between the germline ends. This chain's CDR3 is CASSLQGLSSYEQFF. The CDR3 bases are TGTGCCAGCAGTTTGCAGGGGCTAAGCTCCTACGAGCAGTTCTTC.

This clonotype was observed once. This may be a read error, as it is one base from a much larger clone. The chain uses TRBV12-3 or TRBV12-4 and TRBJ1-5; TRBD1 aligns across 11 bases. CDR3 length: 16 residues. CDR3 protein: CASRTGTGGVNQPRHF. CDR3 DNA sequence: TGTGCCAGCAGAACCGGGACAGGGGGAGTCAATCAGCCCCGGCATTTT.

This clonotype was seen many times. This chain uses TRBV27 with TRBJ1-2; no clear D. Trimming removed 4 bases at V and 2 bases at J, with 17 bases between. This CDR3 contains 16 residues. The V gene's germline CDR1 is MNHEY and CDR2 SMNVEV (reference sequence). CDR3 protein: CASSSRPLGGNYGYTF. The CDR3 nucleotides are TGTGCCAGCAGTTCCCGGCCCCTCGGAGGGAACTATGGCTACACCTTC.

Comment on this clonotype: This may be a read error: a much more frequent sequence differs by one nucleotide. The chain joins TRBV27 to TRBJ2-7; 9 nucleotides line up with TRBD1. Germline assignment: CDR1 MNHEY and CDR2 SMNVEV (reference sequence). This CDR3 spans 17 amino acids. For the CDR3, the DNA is TGTGCCAGCAGTTTGTCCGTCGACAGGGGGGTGTCCTACAAGCAGTACTTC. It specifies CASSLSVDRGVSYKQYF.

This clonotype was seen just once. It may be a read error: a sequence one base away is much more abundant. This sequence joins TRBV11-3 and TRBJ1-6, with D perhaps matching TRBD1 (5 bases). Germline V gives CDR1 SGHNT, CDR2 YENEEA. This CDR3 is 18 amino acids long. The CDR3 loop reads CASSLDRDFVFGNSPLRF. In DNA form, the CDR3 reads TGTGCCAGCAGCTTAGACAGGGACTTCGTCTTCGGCAATTCACCCCTCCGCTTT.

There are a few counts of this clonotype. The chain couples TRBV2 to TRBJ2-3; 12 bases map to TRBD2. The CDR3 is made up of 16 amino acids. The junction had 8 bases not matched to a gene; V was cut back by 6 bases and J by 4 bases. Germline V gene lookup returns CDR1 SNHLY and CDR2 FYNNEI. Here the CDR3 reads CASRLGLAGPSDTQYF. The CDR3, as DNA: TGTGCCAGCAGACTCGGACTAGCGGGACCTTCAGATACGCAGTATTTT.

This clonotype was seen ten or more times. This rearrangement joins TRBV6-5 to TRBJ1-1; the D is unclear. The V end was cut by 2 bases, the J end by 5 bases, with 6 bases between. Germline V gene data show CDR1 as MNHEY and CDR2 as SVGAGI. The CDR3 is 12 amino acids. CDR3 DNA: TGTGCCAGCAGTTACGGAGGTACTGAAGCTTTCTTT. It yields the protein CASSYGGTEAFF.

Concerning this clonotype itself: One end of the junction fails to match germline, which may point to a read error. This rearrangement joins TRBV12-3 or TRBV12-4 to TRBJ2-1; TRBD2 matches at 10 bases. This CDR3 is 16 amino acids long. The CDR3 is CASRYLAGGPYNEQSF. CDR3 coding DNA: TGTGCCAGCAGATATTTAGCGGGAGGTCCCTACAATGAGCAGTCCTTC.

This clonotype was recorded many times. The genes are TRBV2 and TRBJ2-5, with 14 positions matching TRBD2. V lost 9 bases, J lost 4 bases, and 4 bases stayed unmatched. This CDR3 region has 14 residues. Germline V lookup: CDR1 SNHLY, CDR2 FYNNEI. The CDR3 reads CASEGLAGGETQYF. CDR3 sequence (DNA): TGTGCCAGTGAAGGACTAGCGGGAGGAGAGACCCAGTACTTC. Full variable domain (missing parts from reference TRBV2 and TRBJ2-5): EPEVTQTPSHQVTQMGQEVILRCVPISNHLYFYWYRQILGQKVEFLVSFYNNEISEKSEIFDDQFSVERPDGSNFTLKIRSTKLEDSAMYFCASEGLAGGETQYFGPGTRLLVL.

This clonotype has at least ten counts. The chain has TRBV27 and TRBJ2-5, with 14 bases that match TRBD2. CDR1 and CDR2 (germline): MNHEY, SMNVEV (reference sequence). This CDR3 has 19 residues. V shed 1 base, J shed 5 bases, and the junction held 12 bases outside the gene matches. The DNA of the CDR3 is TGTGCCAGCAGTTTATGGGCGACTAGCGGGAGGGCCTTTCGGGAGACCCAGTACTTC. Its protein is CASSLWATSGRAFRETQYF.

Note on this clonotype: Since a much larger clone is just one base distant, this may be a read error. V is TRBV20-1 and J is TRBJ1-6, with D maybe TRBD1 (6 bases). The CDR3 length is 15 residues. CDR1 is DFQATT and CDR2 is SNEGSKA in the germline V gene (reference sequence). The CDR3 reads CSALLQGRRDSPPHF. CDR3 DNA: TGCAGTGCCCTATTACAGGGCCGCAGGGATTCACCCCCCCACTTT.

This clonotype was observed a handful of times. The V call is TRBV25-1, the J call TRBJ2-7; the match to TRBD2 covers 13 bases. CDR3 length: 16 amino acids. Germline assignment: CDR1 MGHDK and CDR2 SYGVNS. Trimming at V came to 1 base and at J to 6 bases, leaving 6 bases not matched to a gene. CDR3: CASSEFGLAGAFEQYF. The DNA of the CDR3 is TGTGCCAGCAGTGAATTCGGACTAGCGGGGGCCTTCGAGCAGTACTTC.

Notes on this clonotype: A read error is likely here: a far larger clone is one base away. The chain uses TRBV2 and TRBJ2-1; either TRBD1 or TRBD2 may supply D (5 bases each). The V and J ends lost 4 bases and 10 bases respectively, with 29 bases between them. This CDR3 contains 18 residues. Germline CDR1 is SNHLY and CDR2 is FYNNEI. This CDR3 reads CASSGNPRDGGLSYEQFF. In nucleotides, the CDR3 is TGTGCCAGCAGTGGGAACCCCCGGGACGGAGGATTGTCCTACGAGCAGTTCTTC. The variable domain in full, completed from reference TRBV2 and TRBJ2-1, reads EPEVTQTPSHQVTQMGQEVILRCVPISNHLYFYWYRQILGQKVEFLVSFYNNEISEKSEIFDDQFSVERPDGSNFTLKIRSTKLEDSAMYFCASSGNPRDGGLSYEQFFGPGTRLTVL.